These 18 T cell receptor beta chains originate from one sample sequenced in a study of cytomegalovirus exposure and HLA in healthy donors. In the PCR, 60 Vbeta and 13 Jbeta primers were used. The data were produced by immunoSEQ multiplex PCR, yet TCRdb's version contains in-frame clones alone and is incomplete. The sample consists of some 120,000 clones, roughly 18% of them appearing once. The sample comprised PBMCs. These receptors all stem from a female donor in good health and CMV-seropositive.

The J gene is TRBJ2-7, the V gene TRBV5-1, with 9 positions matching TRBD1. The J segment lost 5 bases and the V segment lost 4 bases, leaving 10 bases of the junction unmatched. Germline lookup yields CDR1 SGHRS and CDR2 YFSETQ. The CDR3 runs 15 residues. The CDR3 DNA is TGCGCCAGCAGCCGGGGACAGGGAGTCATCAACGAGCAGTACTTC. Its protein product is CASSRGQGVINEQYF.

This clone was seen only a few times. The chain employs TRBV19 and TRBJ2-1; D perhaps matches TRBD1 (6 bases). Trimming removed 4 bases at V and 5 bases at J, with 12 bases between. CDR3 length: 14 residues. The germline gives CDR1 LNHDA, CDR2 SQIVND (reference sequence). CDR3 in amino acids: CASSSPGADNEQFF. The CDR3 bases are TGTGCCAGTAGTAGCCCAGGGGCTGACAATGAGCAGTTCTTC.

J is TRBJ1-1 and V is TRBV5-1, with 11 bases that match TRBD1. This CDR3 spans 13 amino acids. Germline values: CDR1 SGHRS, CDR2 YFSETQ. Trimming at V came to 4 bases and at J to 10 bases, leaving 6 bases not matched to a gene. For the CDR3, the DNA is TGCGCCAGCAGCCACGGGACAGGGGGTGTAGCTTTCTTT. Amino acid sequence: CASSHGTGGVAFF.

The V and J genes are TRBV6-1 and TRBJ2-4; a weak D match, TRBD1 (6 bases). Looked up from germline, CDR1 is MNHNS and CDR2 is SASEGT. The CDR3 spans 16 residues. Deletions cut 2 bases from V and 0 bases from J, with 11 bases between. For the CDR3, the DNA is TGTGCCAGCAGTGAATATTGGACAGTAGCCAAAAACATTCAGTACTTC. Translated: CASSEYWTVAKNIQYF.

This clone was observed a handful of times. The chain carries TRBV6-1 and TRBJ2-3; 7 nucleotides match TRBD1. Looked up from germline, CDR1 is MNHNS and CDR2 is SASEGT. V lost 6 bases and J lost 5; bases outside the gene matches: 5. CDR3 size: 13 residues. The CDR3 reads CASRETGLDTQYF. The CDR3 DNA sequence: TGTGCCAGCAGAGAGACAGGGTTAGATACGCAGTATTTT.

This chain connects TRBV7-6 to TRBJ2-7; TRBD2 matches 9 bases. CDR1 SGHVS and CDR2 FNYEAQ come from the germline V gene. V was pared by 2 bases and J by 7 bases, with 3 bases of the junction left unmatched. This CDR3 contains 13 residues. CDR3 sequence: CASSLSSGSEQYF. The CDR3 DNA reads TGTGCCAGCAGCTTAAGTAGCGGGAGTGAGCAGTACTTC.

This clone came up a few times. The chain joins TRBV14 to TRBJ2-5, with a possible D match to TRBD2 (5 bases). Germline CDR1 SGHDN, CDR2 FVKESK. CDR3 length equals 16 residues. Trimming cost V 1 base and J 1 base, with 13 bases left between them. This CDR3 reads CASSQGRYGIQETQYF. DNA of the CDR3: TGTGCCAGCAGCCAAGGGCGTTACGGGATCCAAGAGACCCAGTACTTC.

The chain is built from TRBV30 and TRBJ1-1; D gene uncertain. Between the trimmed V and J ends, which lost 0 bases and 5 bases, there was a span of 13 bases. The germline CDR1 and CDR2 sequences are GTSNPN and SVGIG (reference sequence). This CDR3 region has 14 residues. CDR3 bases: TGTGCCTGGAGTGTAAAGGCAGGTGATACTGAAGCTTTCTTT. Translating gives CAWSVKAGDTEAFF.

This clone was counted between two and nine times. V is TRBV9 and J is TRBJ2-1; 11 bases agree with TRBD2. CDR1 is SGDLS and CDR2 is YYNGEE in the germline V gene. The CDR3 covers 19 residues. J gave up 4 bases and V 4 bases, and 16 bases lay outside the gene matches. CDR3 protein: CASSSTSGEFRPIYNEQFF. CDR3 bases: TGTGCCAGCAGCTCGACTAGCGGGGAGTTTCGGCCCATTTACAATGAGCAGTTCTTC.

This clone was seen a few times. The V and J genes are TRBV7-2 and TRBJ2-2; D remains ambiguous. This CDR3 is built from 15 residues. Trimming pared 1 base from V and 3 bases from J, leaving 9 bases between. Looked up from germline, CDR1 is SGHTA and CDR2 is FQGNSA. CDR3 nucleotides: TGTGCCAGCAGCTTAGTAGTGTCTTACACCGGGGAGCTGTTTTTT. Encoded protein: CASSLVVSYTGELFF.

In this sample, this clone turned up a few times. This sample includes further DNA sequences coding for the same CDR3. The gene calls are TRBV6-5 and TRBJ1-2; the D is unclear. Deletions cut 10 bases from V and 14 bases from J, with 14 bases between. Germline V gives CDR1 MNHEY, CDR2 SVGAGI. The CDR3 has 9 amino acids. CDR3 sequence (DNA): TGTGCCACCATCCAATACGGGACCTTC. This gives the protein CATIQYGTF.

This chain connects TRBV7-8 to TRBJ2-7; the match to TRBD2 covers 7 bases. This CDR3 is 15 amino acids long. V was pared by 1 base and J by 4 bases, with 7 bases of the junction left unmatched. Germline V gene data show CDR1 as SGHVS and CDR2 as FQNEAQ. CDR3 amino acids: CASSLVVGGPYEQYF. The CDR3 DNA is TGTGCCAGCAGCTTAGTCGTGGGAGGGCCGTACGAGCAGTACTTC.

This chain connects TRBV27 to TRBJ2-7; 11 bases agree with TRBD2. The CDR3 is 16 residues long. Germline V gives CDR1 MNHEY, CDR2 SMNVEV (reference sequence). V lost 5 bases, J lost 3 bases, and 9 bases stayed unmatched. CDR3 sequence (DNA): TGTGCCAGCAGTGGGCCCGGACTAGCGGGTCGCTACGAGCAGTACTTC. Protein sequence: CASSGPGLAGRYEQYF.

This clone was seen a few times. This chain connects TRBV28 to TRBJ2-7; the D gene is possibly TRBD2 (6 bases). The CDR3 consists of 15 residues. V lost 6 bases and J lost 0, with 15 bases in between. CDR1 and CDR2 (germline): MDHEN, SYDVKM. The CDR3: CASREMRGLSYEQYF. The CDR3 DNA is TGTGCCAGCAGAGAAATGCGGGGACTCTCCTACGAGCAGTACTTC.

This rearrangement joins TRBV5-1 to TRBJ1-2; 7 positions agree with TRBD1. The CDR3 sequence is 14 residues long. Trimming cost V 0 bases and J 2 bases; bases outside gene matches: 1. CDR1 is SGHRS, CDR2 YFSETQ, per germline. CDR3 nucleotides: TGCGCCAGCAGCTTGGAGACAGGGAACTATGGCTACACCTTC. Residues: CASSLETGNYGYTF.

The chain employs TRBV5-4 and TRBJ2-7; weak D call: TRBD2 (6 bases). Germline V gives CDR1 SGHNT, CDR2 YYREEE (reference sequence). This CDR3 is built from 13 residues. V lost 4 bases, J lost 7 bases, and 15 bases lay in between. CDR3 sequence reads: CASSRDHAGEQYF. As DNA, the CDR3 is TGTGCCAGCAGCCGGGACCACGCGGGGGAGCAGTACTTC.

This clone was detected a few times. The CDR3 DNA is TGTGCCACCAGCAGAGATAAGGGGAGGACTGAAGCTTTCTTT. This encodes CATSRDKGRTEAFF. J is TRBJ1-1 and V is TRBV15, with D maybe TRBD1 (5 bases). This CDR3 comprises 14 residues. Germline CDR1 reads LNHNV; CDR2 reads YYDKDF (reference sequence). The ends were cut back, 0 bases at V and 5 bases at J, with 10 bases in the middle.

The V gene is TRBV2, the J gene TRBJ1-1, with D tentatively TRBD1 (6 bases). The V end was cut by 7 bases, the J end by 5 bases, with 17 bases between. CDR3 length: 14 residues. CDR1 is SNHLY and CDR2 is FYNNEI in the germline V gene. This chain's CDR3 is CASILNRAGTEAFF. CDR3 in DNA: TGTGCCAGCATCCTGAACAGGGCGGGTACTGAAGCTTTCTTT.